Listed here are 2 T cell receptor beta chains from one sample, sequenced in a study of CD8+CD57+ T cells in acquired aplastic anemia. Genomic DNA was employed as the template in profiling TCR beta VDJ and CDR3. MiXCR, applied by TCRdb to the reads, yields one record per CDR3 protein. The sample shows approximately 58,000 distinct CDR3 sequences, approximately 50% of them seen only once. It was patients with CD8+CD57+ cell expansion by flow cytometry who were chosen for sequencing. The sample consisted of sorted CD4+, CD8+, or CD8+CD57+ T cells (not recorded which) from PBMCs. The source of these receptors is a human donor with aplastic anemia.

The V call is TRBV7-8, the J call TRBJ1-2; 10 positions match TRBD1. With 4 bases clipped from V and 7 bases from J, the junction kept 12 bases outside the gene matches. The CDR3 is 16 residues long. Per the germline V gene, CDR1 is SGHVS and CDR2 is FQNEAQ. Here the CDR3 reads CASSSSGQGVVGGYTF. The CDR3 nucleotides are TGTGCCAGCAGCTCCTCCGGACAGGGGGTAGTAGGTGGCTACACCTTC.

V and J are TRBV2 and TRBJ2-7; TRBD1 aligns across 7 bases. V lost 5 bases to trimming and J lost 2 bases; unmatched junction nucleotides: 6. The germline V gene has CDR1 SNHLY and CDR2 FYNNEI. The CDR3 is 14 residues long. CDR3 coding DNA: TGTGCCAGCAGTTCACAGGGGTTGACCTACGAGCAGTACTTC. As protein: CASSSQGLTYEQYF.